The text below deals with one T cell receptor beta chain. The method was immunoSEQ multiplex PCR; TCRdb's version includes in-frame clones alone and lacks a portion of them. The sample records around 250,000 clones, roughly 89% being singletons. These data are taken from a study of cytomegalovirus exposure and HLA in healthy donors. The germline V gene encodes CDR1 GTSNPN and CDR2 SVGIG (reference sequence). The CDR3 totals 16 residues. Unmatched junction bases numbered 17, after V lost 6 bases and J lost 6 bases. The receptor was derived from a woman aged 18-30 years in good health and CMV-seronegative. This sequence joins TRBV30 and TRBJ2-7, with 10 bases aligning to TRBD1. The material sequenced was PBMCs. CDR3 nucleotide sequence: TGTGCCTGTGCCATCGCCGGGACAGGGGATTTTTCCGAGCAGTACTTC. The encoded protein is CACAIAGTGDFSEQYF.